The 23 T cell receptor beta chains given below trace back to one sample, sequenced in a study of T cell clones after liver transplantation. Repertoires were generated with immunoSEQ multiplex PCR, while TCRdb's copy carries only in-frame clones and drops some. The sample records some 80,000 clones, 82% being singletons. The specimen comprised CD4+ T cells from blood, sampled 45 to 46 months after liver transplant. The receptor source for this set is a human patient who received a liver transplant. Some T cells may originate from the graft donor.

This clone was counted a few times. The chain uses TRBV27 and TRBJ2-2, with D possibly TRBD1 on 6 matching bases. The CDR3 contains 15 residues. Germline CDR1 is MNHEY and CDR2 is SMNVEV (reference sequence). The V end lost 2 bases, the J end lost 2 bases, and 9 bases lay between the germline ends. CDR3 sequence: CASSLRTANTGELFF. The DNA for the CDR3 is TGTGCCAGCAGTTTAAGGACAGCAAACACCGGGGAGCTGTTTTTT.

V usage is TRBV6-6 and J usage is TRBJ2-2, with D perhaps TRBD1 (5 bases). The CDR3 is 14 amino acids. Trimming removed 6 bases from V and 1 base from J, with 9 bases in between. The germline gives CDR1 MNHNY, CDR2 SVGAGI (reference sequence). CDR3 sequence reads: CASRGQQNTGELFF. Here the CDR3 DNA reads TGTGCCAGCAGAGGACAACAGAACACCGGGGAGCTGTTTTTT.

CDR3: CASSLGSTDTQYF. CDR3 bases: TGTGCCAGCAGCTTAGGTAGCACAGATACGCAGTATTTT. The chain couples TRBV7-6 to TRBJ2-3; D unresolved. Germline lookup yields CDR1 SGHVS and CDR2 FNYEAQ. The CDR3 loop spans 13 amino acids. The V gene lost 1 base and the J gene lost 0 bases, with 2 bases spanning the gap.

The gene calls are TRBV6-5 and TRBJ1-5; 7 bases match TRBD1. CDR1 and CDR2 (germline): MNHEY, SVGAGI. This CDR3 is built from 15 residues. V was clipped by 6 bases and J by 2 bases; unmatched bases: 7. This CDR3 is CASRLKGAGNQPQHF. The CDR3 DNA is TGTGCCAGCAGGCTTAAGGGGGCGGGCAATCAGCCCCAGCATTTT.

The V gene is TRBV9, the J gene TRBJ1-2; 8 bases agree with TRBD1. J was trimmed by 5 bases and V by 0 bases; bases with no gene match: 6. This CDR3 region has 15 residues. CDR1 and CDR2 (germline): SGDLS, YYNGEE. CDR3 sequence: CASSVAGRTGYGYTF. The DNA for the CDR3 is TGTGCCAGCAGCGTAGCTGGGAGGACAGGGTATGGCTACACCTTC.

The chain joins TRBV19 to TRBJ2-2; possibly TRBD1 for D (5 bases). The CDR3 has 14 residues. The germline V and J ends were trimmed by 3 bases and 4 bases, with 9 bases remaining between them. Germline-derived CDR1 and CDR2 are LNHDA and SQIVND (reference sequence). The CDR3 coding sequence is TGTGCCAGTAGTATGCAGGGTATCACCGGGGAGCTGTTTTTT. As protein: CASSMQGITGELFF.

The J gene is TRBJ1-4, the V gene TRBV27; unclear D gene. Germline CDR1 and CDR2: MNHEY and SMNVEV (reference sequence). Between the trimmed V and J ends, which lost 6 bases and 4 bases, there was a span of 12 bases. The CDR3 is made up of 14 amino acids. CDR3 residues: CASSMDGINEKLFF. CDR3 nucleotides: TGTGCCAGCAGCATGGACGGAATTAATGAAAAACTGTTTTTT. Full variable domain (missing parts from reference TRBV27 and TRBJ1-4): EAQVTQNPRYLITVTGKKLTVTCSQNMNHEYMSWYRQDPGLGLRQIYYSMNVEVTDKGDVPEGYKVSRKEKRNFPLILESPSPNQTSLYFCASSMDGINEKLFFGSGTQLSVL.

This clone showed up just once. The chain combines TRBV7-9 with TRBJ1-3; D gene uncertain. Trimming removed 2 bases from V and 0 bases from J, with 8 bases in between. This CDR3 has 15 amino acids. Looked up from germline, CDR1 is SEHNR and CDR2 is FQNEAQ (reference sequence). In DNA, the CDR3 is TGTGCCAGCAGCTTATCTGGGAGCTCTGGAAACACCATATATTTT. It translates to CASSLSGSSGNTIYF.

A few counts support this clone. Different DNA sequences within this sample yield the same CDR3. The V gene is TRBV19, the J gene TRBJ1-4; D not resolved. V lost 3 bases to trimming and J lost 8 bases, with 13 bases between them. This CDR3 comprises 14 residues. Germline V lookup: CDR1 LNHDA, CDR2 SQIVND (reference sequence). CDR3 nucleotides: TGTGCCAGTAGTATTAGCAGGTCAAAGGAAAAACTGTTTTTT. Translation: CASSISRSKEKLFF.

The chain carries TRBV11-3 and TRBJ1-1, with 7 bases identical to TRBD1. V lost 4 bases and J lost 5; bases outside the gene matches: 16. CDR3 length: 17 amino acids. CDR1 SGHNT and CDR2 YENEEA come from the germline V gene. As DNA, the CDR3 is TGTGCCAGCAGCTCCACTAAGGGGGCAAAAAGGCGTACTGAAGCTTTCTTT. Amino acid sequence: CASSSTKGAKRRTEAFF.

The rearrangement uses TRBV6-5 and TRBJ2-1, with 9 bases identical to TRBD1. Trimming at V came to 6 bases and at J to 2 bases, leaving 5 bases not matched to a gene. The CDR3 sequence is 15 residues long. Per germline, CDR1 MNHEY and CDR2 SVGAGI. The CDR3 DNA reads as TGTGCCAGCAGACTGGACAGGGGAACCTACAATGAGCAGTTCTTC. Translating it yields CASRLDRGTYNEQFF.

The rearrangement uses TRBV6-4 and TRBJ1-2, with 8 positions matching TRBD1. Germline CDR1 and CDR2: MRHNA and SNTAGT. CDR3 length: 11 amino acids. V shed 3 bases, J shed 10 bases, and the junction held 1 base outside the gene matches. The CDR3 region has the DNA TGTGCCAGCAGTGAGACAGGGGACTACACCTTC. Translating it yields CASSETGDYTF.

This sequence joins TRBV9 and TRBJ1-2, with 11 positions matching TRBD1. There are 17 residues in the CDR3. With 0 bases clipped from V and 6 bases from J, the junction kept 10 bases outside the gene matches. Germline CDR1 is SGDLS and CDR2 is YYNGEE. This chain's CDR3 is CASSVAWTGGIFHGYTF. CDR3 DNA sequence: TGTGCCAGCAGCGTAGCCTGGACAGGGGGCATATTCCATGGCTACACCTTC.

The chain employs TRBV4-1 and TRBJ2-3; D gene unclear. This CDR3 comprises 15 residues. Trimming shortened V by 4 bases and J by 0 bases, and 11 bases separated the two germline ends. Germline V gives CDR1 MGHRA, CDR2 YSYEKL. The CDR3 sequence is CASSPKQYSTDTQYF. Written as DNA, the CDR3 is TGCGCCAGCAGCCCCAAACAGTACAGCACAGATACGCAGTATTTT.

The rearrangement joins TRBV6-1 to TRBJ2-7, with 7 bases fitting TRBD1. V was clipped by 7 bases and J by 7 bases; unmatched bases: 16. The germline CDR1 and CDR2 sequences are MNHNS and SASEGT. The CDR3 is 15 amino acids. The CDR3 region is CASILRGRAASEQYF. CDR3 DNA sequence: TGTGCCAGCATTTTGAGGGGGCGAGCAGCCTCTGAGCAGTACTTC.

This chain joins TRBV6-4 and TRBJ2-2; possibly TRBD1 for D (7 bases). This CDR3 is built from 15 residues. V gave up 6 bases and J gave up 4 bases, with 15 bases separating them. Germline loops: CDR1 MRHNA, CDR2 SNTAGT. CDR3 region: CASRKEGAGTGELFF. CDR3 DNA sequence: TGTGCCAGCAGAAAGGAGGGGGCAGGCACCGGGGAGCTGTTTTTT.

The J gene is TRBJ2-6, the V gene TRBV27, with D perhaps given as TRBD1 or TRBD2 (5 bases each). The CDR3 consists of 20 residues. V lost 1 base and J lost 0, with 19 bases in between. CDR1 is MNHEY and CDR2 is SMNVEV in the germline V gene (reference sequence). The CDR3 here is CASSLWEGGAGSSGANVLTF. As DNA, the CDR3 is TGTGCCAGCAGTTTATGGGAAGGTGGGGCTGGGAGCTCTGGGGCCAACGTCCTGACTTTC.

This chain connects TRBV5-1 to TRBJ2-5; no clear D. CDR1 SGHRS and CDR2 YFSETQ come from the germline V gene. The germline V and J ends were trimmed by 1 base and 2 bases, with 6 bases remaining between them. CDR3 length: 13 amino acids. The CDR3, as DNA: TGCGCCAGCAGCTTGACACCACAAGAGACCCAGTACTTC. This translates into CASSLTPQETQYF.

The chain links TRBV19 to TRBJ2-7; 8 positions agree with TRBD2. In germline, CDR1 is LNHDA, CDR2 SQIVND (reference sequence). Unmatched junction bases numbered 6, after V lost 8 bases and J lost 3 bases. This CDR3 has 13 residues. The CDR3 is CASALAEGYEQYF. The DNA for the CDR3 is TGTGCCAGTGCACTAGCGGAGGGCTACGAGCAGTACTTC.

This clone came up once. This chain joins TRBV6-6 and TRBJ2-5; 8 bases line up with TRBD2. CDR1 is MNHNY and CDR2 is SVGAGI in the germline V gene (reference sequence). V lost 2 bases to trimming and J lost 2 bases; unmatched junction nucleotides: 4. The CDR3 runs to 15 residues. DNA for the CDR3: TGTGCCAGCAGTTACGCGGGACTAGGACAAGAGACCCAGTACTTC. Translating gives CASSYAGLGQETQYF.

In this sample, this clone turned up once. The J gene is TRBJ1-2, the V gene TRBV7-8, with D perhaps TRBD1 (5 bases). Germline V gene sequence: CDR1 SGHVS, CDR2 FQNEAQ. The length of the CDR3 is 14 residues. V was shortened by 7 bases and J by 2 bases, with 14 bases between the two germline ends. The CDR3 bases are TGTGCCAGCACCGACGGGGGGAGGAACTATGGCTACACCTTC. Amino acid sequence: CASTDGGRNYGYTF. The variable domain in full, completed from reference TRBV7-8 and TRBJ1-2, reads GAGVSQSPRYKVAKRGQDVALRCDPISGHVSLFWYQQALGQGPEFLTYFQNEAQLDKSGLPSDRFFAERPEGSVSTLKIQRTQQEDSAVYLCASTDGGRNYGYTFGSGTRLTVV.

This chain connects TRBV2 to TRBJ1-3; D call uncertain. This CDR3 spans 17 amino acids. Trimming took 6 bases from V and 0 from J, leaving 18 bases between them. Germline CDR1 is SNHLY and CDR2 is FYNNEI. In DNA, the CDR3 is TGTGCCAGCAGACTGTCTCTAACCCCCCTCTCTGGAAACACCATATATTTT. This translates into CASRLSLTPLSGNTIYF. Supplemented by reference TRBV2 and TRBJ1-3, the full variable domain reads EPEVTQTPSHQVTQMGQEVILRCVPISNHLYFYWYRQILGQKVEFLVSFYNNEISEKSEIFDDQFSVERPDGSNFTLKIRSTKLEDSAMYFCASRLSLTPLSGNTIYFGEGSWLTVV.

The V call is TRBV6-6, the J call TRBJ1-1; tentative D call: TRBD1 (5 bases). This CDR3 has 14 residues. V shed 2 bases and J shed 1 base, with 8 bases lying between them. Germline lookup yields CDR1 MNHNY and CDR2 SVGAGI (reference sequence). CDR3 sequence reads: CASSYGTTNTEAFF. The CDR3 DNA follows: TGTGCCAGCAGTTACGGGACGACGAACACTGAAGCTTTCTTT.